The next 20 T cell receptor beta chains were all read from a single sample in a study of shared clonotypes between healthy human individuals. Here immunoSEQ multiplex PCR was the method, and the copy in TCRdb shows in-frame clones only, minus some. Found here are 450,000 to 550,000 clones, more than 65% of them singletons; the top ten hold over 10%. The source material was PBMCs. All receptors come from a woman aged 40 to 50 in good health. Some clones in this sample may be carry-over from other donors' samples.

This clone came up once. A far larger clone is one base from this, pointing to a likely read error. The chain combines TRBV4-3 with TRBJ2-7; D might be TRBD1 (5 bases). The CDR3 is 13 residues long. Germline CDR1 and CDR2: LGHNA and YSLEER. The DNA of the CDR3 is TGCGCCAGCAGCCAAGATTGGGGCGTCGAGCAGCACTTC. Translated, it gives CASSQDWGVEQHF.

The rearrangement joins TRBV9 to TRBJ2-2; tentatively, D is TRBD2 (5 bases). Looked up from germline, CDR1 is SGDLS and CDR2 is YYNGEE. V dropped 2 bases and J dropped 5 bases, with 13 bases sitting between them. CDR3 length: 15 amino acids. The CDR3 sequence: CASSVGSGKTGELFF. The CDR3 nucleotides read TGTGCCAGCAGCGTTGGGTCCGGGAAAACCGGGGAGCTGTTTTTT.

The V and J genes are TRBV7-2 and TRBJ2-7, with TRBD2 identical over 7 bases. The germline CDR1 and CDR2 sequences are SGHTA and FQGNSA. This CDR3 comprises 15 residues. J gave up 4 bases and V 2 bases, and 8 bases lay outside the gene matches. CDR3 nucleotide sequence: TGTGCCAGCAGCTTACAGGGCGGGAGTATGTACGAGCAGTACTTC. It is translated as CASSLQGGSMYEQYF. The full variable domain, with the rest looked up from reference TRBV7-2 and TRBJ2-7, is GAGVSQSPSNKVTEKGKDVELRCDPISGHTALYWYRQSLGQGLEFLIYFQGNSAPDKSGLPSDRFSAERTGGSVSTLTIQRTQQEDSAVYLCASSLQGGSMYEQYFGPGTRLTVT.

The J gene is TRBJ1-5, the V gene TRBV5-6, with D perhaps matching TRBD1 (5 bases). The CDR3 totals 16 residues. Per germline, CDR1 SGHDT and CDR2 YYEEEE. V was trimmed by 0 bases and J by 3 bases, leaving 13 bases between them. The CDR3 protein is CASSLGQGGLNQPQHF. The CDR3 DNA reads TGTGCCAGCAGCTTGGGCCAGGGTGGACTCAATCAGCCCCAGCATTTT.

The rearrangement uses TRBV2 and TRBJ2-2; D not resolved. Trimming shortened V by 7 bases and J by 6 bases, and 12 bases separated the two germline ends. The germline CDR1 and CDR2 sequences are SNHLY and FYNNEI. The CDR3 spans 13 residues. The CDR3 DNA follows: TGTGCCAGCAAGTATGGAGTCGCCGGGGAGCTGTTTTTT. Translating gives CASKYGVAGELFF.

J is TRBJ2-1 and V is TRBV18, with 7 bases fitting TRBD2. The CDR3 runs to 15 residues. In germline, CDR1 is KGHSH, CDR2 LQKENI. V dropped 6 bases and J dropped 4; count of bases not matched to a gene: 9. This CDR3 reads CASSQPGTTYNEQFF. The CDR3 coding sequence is TGTGCCAGCTCCCAACCCGGGACTACTTACAATGAGCAGTTCTTC.

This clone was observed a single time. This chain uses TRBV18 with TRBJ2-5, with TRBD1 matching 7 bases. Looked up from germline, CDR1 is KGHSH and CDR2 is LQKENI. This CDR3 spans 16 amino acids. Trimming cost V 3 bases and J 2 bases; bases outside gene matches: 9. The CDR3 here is CASSPFTGDLQETQYF. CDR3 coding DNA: TGTGCCAGCTCACCCTTCACAGGGGACCTGCAAGAGACCCAGTACTTC. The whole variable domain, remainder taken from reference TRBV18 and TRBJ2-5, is NAGVMQNPRHLVRRRGQEARLRCSPMKGHSHVYWYRQLPEEGLKFMVYLQKENIIDESGMPKERFSAEFPKEGPSILRIQQVVRGDSAAYFCASSPFTGDLQETQYFGPGTRLLVL.

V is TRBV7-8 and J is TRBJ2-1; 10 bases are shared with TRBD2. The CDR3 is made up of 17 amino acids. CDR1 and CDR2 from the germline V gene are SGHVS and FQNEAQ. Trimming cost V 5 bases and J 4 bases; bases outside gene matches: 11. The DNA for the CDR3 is TGTGCCAGCAGCAAGGGAGCGGGAGGGGCTCTTTACAATGAGCAGTTCTTC. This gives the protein CASSKGAGGALYNEQFF.

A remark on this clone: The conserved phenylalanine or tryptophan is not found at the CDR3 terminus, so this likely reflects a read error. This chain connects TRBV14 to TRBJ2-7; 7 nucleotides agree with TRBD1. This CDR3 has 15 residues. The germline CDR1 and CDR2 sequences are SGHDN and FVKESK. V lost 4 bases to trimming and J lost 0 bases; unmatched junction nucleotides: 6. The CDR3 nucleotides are TGTGCCAGCAGCCCGCGAGGACAGGTCTCCTACGAGCAGTACCTC. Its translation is CASSPRGQVSYEQYL.

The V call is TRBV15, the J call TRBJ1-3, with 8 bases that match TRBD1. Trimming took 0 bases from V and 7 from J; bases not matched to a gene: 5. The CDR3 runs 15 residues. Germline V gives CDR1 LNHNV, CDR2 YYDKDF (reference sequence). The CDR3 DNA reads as TGTGCCACCAGCAGAGATGGACAGGGCCGTAACACCATATATTTT. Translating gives CATSRDGQGRNTIYF.

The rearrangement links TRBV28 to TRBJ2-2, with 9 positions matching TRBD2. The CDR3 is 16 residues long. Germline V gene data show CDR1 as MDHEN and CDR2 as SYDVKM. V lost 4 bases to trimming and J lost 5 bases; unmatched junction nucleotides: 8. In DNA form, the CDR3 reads TGTGCCAGCAGTTCCCCAGCGGGAGGTGGTACCGGGGAGCTGTTTTTT. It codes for CASSSPAGGGTGELFF.

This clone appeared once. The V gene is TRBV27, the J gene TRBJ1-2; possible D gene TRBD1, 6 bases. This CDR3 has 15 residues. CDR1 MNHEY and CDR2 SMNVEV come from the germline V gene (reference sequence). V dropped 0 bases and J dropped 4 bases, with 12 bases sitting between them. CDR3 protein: CASSLSLTGLYGYTF. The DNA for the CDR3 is TGTGCCAGCAGTTTATCCCTAACAGGGCTCTATGGCTACACCTTC.

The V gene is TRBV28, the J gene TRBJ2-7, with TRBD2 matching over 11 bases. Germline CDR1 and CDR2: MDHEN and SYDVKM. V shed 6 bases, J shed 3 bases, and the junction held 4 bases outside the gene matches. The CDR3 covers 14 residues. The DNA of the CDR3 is TGTGCCAGCAGAATAGCGGGAGGGCTCTACGAGCAGTACTTC. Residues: CASRIAGGLYEQYF.

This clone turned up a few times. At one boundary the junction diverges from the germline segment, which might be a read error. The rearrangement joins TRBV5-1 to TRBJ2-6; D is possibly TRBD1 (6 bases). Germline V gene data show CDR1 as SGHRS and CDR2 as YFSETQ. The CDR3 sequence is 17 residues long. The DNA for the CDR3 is TGCGCCAGCAGTTTGGACAGACCCGGCTCTGGGGCCAACGTCCTGACTTTC. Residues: CASSLDRPGSGANVLTF.

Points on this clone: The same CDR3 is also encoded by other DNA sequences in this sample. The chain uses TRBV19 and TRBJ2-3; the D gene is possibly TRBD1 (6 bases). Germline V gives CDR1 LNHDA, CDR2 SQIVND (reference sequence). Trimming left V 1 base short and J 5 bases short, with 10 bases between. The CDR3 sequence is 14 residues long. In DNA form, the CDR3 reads TGTGCCAGTAGTATAGGTGCAGGGGAAGATACGCAGTATTTT. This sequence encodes CASSIGAGEDTQYF. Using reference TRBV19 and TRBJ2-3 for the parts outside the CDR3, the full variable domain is DGGITQSPKYLFRKEGQNVTLSCEQNLNHDAMYWYRQDPGQGLRLIYYSQIVNDFQKGDIAEGYSVSREKKESFPLTVTSAQKNPTAFYLCASSIGAGEDTQYFGPGTRLTVL.

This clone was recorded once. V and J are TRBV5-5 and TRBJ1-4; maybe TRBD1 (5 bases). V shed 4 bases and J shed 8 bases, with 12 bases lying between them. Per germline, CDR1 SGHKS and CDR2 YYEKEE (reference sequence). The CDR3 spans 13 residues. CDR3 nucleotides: TGTGCCAGCAGCGGCAGGGTGGGCGAAAAACTGTTTTTT. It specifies CASSGRVGEKLFF.

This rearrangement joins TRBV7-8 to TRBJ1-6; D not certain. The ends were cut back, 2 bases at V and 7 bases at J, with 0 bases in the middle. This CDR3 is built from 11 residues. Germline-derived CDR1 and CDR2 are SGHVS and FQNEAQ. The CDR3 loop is CASSLNSPLHF. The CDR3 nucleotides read TGTGCCAGCAGCTTAAATTCACCCCTCCACTTT.

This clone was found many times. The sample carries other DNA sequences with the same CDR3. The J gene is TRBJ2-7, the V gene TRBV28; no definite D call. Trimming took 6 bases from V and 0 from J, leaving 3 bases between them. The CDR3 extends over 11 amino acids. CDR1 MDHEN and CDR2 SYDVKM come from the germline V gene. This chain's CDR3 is CASSSSYEQYF. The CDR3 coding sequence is TGTGCCAGCAGCTCCTCCTACGAGCAGTACTTC.

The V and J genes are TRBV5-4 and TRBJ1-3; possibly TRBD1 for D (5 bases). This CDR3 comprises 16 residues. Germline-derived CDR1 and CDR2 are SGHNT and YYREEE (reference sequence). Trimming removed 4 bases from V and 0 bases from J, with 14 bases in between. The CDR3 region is CASSRDSAVSGNTIYF. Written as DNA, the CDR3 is TGTGCCAGCAGCCGCGACAGCGCCGTCTCTGGAAACACCATATATTTT.

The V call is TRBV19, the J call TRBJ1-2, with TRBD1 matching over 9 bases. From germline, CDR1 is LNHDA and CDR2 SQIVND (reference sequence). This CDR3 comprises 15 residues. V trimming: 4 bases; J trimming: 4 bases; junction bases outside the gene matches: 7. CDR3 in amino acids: CASSSPGQGAYGYTF. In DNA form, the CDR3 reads TGTGCCAGTAGTAGCCCGGGACAGGGTGCCTATGGCTACACCTTC.